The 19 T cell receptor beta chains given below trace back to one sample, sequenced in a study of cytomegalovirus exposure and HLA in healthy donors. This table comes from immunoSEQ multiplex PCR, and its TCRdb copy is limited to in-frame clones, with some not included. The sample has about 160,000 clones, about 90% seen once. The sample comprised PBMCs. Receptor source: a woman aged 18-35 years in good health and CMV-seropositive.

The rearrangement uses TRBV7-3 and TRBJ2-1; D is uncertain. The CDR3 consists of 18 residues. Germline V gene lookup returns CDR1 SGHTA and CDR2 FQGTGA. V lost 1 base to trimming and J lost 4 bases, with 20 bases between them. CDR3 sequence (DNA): TGTGCCAGCAGCTTAAACCCATATTCTCCGTCGGGTTACAATGAGCAGTTCTTC. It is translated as CASSLNPYSPSGYNEQFF.

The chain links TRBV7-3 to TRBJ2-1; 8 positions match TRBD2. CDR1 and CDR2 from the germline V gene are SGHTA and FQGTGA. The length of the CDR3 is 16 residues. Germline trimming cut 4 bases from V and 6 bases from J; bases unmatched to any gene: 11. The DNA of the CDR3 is TGTGCCAGCAGCTCCACCGGGACTAGTTCTATCAATGAGCAGTTCTTC. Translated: CASSSTGTSSINEQFF. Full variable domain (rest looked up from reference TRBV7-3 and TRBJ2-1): GAGVSQTPSNKVTEKGKYVELRCDPISGHTALYWYRQSLGQGPEFLIYFQGTGAADDSGLPNDRFFAVRPEGSVSTLKIQRTERGDSAVYLCASSSTGTSSINEQFFGPGTRLTVL.

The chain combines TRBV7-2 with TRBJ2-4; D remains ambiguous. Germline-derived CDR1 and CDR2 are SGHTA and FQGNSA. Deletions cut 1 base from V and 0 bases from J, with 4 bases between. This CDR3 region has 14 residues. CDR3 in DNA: TGTGCCAGCAGCTTAGGGGCAGCCAAAAACATTCAGTACTTC. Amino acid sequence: CASSLGAAKNIQYF.

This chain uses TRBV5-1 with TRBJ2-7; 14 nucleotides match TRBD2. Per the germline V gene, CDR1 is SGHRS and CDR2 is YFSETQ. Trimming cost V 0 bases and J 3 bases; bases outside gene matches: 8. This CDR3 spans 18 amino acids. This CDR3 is CASSLGPGTSGSNYEQYF. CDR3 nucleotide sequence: TGCGCCAGCAGCTTGGGGCCCGGGACTAGCGGGAGTAACTACGAGCAGTACTTC.

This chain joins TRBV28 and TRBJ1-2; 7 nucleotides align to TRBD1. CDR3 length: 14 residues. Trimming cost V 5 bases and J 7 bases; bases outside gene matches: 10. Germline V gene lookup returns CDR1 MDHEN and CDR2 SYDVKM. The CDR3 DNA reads TGTGCCAGCAGTCCAAGACAGGGAGGAGGTGGCTACACCTTC. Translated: CASSPRQGGGGYTF.

The CDR3 DNA is TGCAGCTCAAACCCTGGGGTGACAGGGGCAAGGAACTATGGCTACACCTTC. Protein: CSSNPGVTGARNYGYTF. The chain is built from TRBV29-1 and TRBJ1-2; 8 bases match TRBD1. The V gene end was trimmed by 8 bases and the J gene end by 2 bases; junction bases not matched to a gene: 19. The CDR3 sequence is 17 residues long. The germline CDR1 and CDR2 sequences are SQVTM and ANQGSEA.

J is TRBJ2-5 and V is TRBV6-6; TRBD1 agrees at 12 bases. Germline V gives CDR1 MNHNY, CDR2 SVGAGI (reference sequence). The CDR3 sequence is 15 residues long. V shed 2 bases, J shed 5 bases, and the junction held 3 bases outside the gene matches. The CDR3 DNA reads TGTGCCAGCAGTTACGGGACAGGGGGCTCGGAGACCCAGTACTTC. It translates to CASSYGTGGSETQYF.

The DNA of the CDR3 is TGCGCCAGCAGCTTGCCGCAGGGAAGGAACACTGAAGCTTTCTTT. This sequence encodes CASSLPQGRNTEAFF. This chain joins TRBV5-1 and TRBJ1-1, with D tentatively TRBD1 (5 bases). Trimming cost V 1 base and J 1 base, with 11 bases left between them. Germline V gene data show CDR1 as SGHRS and CDR2 as YFSETQ. The CDR3 runs 15 residues.

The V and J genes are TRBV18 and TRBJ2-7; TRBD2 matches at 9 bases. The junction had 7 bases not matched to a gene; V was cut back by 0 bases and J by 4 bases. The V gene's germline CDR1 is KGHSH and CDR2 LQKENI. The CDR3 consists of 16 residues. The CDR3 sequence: CASSPPWREGPYEQYF. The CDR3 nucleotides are TGTGCCAGCTCACCACCGTGGCGGGAGGGACCTTACGAGCAGTACTTC. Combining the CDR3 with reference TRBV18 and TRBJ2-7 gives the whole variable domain NAGVMQNPRHLVRRRGQEARLRCSPMKGHSHVYWYRQLPEEGLKFMVYLQKENIIDESGMPKERFSAEFPKEGPSILRIQQVVRGDSAAYFCASSPPWREGPYEQYFGPGTRLTVT.

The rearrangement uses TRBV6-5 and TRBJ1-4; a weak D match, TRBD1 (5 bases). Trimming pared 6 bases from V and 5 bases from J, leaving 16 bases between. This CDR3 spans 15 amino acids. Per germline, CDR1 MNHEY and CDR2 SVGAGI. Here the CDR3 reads CASRYSAGRNEKLFF. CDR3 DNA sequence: TGTGCCAGCAGGTATTCGGCAGGGCGGAATGAAAAACTGTTTTTT.

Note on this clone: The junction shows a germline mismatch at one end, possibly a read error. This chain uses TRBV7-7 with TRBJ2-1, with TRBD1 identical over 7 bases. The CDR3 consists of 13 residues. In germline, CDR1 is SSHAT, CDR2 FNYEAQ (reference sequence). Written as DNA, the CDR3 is TGTGCTAGCAGCATAGGGGGCCCGGATGAGCAGTTCTTC. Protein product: CASSIGGPDEQFF.

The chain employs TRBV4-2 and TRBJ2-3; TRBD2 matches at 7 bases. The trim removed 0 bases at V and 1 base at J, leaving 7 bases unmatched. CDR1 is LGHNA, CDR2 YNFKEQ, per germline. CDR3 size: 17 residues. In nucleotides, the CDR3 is TGTGCCAGCAGCCAAGATTCCGGGGGGACGGGCACAGATACGCAGTATTTT. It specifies CASSQDSGGTGTDTQYF.

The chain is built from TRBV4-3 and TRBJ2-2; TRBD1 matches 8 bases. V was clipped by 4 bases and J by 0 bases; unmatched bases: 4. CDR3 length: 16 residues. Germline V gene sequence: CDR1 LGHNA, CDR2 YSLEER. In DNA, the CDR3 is TGCGCCAGCAGCCCTGGACAGGGAGCGAACACCGGGGAGCTGTTTTTT. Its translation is CASSPGQGANTGELFF.

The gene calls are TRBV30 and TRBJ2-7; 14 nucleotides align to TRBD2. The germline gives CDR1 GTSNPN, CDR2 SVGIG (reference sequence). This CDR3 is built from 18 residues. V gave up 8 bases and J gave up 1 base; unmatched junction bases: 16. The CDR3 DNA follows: TGTGCCGGGTGGGGAGCCGGGACTAGCGGGAGCCTTTCCTACGAGCAGTACTTC. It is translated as CAGWGAGTSGSLSYEQYF.

The CDR3 loop is CASRAGQKNQPQHF. The CDR3 DNA reads TGTGCCAGCAGGGCGGGACAGAAGAATCAGCCCCAGCATTTT. The chain combines TRBV6-6 with TRBJ1-5; TRBD1 aligns across 7 bases. Germline CDR1 MNHNY, CDR2 SVGAGI (reference sequence). The CDR3 extends over 14 amino acids. V gave up 6 bases and J gave up 4 bases; unmatched junction bases: 6.

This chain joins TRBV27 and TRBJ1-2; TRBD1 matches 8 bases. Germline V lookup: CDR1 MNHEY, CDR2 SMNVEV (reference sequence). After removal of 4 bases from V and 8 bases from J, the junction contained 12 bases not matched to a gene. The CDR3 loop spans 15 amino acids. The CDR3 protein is CASSSNGQGGYGYTF. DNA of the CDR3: TGTGCCAGCAGTTCTAACGGACAGGGTGGGTACGGCTACACCTTC.

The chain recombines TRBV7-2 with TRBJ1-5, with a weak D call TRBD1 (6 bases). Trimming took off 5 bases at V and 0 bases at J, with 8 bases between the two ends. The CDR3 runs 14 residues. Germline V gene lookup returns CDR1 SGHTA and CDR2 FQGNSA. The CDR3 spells CASSPTGSNQPQHF. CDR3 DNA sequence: TGTGCCAGCAGCCCGACAGGTAGCAATCAGCCCCAGCATTTT. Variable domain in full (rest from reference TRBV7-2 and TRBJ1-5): GAGVSQSPSNKVTEKGKDVELRCDPISGHTALYWYRQSLGQGLEFLIYFQGNSAPDKSGLPSDRFSAERTGGSVSTLTIQRTQQEDSAVYLCASSPTGSNQPQHFGDGTRLSIL.

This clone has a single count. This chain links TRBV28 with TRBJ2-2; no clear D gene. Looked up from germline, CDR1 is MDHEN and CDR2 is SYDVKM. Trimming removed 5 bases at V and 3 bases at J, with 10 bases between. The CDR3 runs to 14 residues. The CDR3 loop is CASSLGVDTGELFF. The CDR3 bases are TGTGCCAGCAGTCTAGGAGTCGACACCGGGGAGCTGTTTTTT. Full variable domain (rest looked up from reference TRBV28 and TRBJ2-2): DVKVTQSSRYLVKRTGEKVFLECVQDMDHENMFWYRQDPGLGLRLIYFSYDVKMKEKGDIPEGYSVSREKKERFSLILESASTNQTSMYLCASSLGVDTGELFFGEGSRLTVL.

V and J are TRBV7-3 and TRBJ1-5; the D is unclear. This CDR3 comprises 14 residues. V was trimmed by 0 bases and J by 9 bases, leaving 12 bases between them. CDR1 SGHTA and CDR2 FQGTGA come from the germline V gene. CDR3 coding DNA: TGTGCCAGCAGCTTAACAGCCACGTCGGGGCCCCAGCATTTT. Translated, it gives CASSLTATSGPQHF.